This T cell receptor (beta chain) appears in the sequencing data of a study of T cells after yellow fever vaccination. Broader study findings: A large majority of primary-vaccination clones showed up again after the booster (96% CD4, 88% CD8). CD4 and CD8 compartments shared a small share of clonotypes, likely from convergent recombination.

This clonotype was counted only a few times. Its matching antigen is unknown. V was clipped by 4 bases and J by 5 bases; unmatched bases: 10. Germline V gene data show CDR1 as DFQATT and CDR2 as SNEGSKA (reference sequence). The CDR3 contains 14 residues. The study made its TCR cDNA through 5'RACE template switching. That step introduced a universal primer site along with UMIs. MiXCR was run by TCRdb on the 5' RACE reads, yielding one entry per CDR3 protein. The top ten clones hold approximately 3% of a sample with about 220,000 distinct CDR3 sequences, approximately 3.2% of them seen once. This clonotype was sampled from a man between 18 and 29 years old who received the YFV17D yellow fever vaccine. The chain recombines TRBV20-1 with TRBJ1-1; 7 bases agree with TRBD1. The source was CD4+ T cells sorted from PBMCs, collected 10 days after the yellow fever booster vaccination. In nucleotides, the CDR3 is TGCAGTGCTAAGCCAGGGGGGGCGCGTACTGAAGCTTTCTTT. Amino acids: CSAKPGGARTEAFF.